One and the same sample provided the 11 T cell receptor beta chains below, sequenced in a study of tumor-infiltrating lymphocytes in primary liver carcinoma. Germline DNA was also extracted, and blood RNA derived from unsorted whole blood. The template, about 510 ng total RNA, yielded TCR beta cDNA made with a constant-region primer. Slightly modified ARM-PCR with three nested multiplex PCR rounds yielded TCR beta libraries. Researchers ran the first two PCR rounds for around 10 cycles each with TRBV1-TRBV30 forward primers and a C-beta reverse primer. TCRdb used MiXCR to reprocess the multiplex PCR reads, holding one entry per CDR3 protein. This table has 300,000 to 400,000 distinct CDR3 sequences, roughly 60% appearing once. Material for sequencing was peripheral blood. These receptors all come from a man in his forties with primary liver carcinoma and hepatitis B virus infection.

The sample holds one count of this clonotype. The chain has TRBV6-2 or TRBV6-3 and TRBJ2-7; D is unresolved. The CDR3 has 13 amino acids. Per germline, CDR1 MNHEY and CDR2 SVGEGT. Trimming shortened V by 9 bases and J by 2 bases, and 14 bases separated the two germline ends. The CDR3 region has the DNA TGTGCCAGTACTAATAGCATCCCCTACGAGCAGTACTTC. This translates into CASTNSIPYEQYF.

Notes on this clonotype: Being one base from a much bigger clone, this may be a read error. The chain is built from TRBV4-3 and TRBJ2-7; 7 bases map to TRBD2. There are 13 residues in the CDR3. Germline CDR1 LGHNA, CDR2 YSLEER. The CDR3 DNA is TGCGCCAACAGCCAAGTGAAAGCGGGAGAGCAGTACTTC. This encodes CANSQVKAGEQYF.

At least ten counts were recorded for this clonotype. The chain carries TRBV6-1 and TRBJ2-1, with 8 bases fitting TRBD1. CDR1 is MNHNS, CDR2 SASEGT, per germline. CDR3 length: 13 residues. J lost 9 bases, V lost 6 bases, and 7 bases had no gene match. The CDR3 DNA follows: TGTGCCAGCAGGAAACAGGGGGAAGGTGAGCAGTTCTTC. This codes for CASRKQGEGEQFF.

A few counts support this clonotype. The chain has TRBV5-4 and TRBJ2-3; TRBD1 agrees at 7 bases. Trimming at V came to 4 bases and at J to 1 base, leaving 0 bases not matched to a gene. CDR1 and CDR2 (germline): SGHNT, YYREEE (reference sequence). The CDR3 runs to 13 residues. The CDR3 region is CASSDRGTDTQYF. The CDR3 coding sequence is TGTGCCAGCAGCGACAGGGGCACAGATACGCAGTATTTT.

Comment on this clonotype: A much more abundant neighbour one base away suggests this may be a read error. The chain has TRBV4-3 and TRBJ2-1; D not certain. This CDR3 has 15 residues. Germline loops: CDR1 LGHNA, CDR2 YSLEER. CDR3 sequence reads: CVSSAEWAAQNEQFF. The CDR3 DNA reads TGCGTCAGCAGCGCAGAGTGGGCAGCCCAAAATGAGCAGTTCTTC.

This clonotype was detected only once. This sequence may be a read error, since a much larger clone differs from it by one base. The chain couples TRBV12-1 to TRBJ2-7; TRBD1 is taken as the D call from the table, unchecked against the DNA. TRBV12-1 is tagged as a pseudogene. This CDR3 spans 12 amino acids. In DNA form, the CDR3 reads TGTGCCAGCAGCTCCAGGGGGCCCGAGCAGTACTTC. Protein: CASSSRGPEQYF.

On this clonotype: The junction differs from germline at one of its ends, possibly a read error. V gene TRBV4-1 combines with J gene TRBJ2-5, with D perhaps TRBD1 (6 bases). From germline, CDR1 is MGHRA and CDR2 YSYEKL. The CDR3 covers 15 residues. The CDR3 coding sequence is TGCGCCGGCAGCCGTAATGACAGGAGACAAGAGACCCAGTACTTC. Amino acids: CAGSRNDRRQETQYF.

As to this clonotype: The junction shows a germline mismatch at one end, possibly a read error. This rearrangement joins TRBV28 to TRBJ1-2, with unresolved D. The CDR3 spans 11 residues. Germline CDR1 MDHEN, CDR2 SYDVKM. The CDR3 nucleotides are TGTACCAGCAGCGATCGCTATGGCTACACCTTC. It translates to CTSSDRYGYTF.

A remark on this clonotype: Being one base from a much bigger clone, this may be a read error. The V and J genes are TRBV4-3 and TRBJ2-7; D gene unclear. Germline V CDR1 and CDR2: LGHNA, YSLEER. This CDR3 contains 15 residues. This chain's CDR3 is CTSSQVEYGAYEQYF. The CDR3 DNA reads as TGCACCAGCAGCCAGGTAGAGTATGGGGCCTACGAGCAGTACTTC.

This clonotype occurred many times. The chain couples TRBV6-2 or TRBV6-3 to TRBJ2-5; D is unresolved. The CDR3 covers 16 residues. V lost 5 bases to trimming and J lost 3 bases, with 19 bases between them. The V gene's germline CDR1 is MNHEY and CDR2 SVGEGT. This CDR3 reads CASSPNGILGEETQYF. Written as DNA, the CDR3 is TGTGCCAGCAGTCCCAATGGGATACTTGGTGAAGAGACCCAGTACTTC.

V usage is TRBV6-2 or TRBV6-3 and J usage is TRBJ1-1; 7 nucleotides align to TRBD1. CDR3 size: 15 residues. The V gene end was trimmed by 3 bases and the J gene end by 1 base; junction bases not matched to a gene: 5. Germline V gene lookup returns CDR1 MNHEY and CDR2 SVGEGT. CDR3 sequence: CASSYVNRGNTEAFF. The CDR3 nucleotides are TGTGCCAGCAGTTATGTGAACAGGGGGAACACTGAAGCTTTCTTT.